This T cell receptor (beta chain) was recovered during a study of blood T cell repertoires in COVID-19. Per the study methods: For nucleated cells, counts were estimated from reference gene primer amplification. The method was immunoSEQ multiplex PCR; TCRdb's version includes in-frame clones alone and lacks a portion of them. The D gene and trimming were derived from the DNA, and the V and J assignments and clone size from that table. The sample shows about 410,000 clones, 90% of them seen only once. The cohort comprised adults aged 18 to 89 years residing in approximately 25 US areas. Membership in each cohort depended on participant-reported clinical history. Recovered participants had two consecutive negative NP/OP PCR tests, healthcare professional clearance, or symptom resolution. CDR1 and CDR2 (germline): MNHEY, SMNVEV (reference sequence). The CDR3 totals 14 residues. Unmatched junction bases numbered 5, after V lost 5 bases and J lost 5 bases.

The sequence came from a man aged 18 to 29 who had recovered from COVID-19. The sequencing input was PBMCs or T cells enriched from blood (not recorded which). The genes are TRBV27 and TRBJ2-1, with TRBD1 matching 8 bases. The CDR3 loop reads CASSERGQDNEQFF. CDR3 coding DNA: TGTGCCAGCAGTGAACGGGGACAGGACAATGAGCAGTTCTTC.